This entry lists 26 T cell receptor beta chains sequenced from one sample in a study of T cells in Graves' hyperthyroidism and ophthalmopathy. Amplified regions were TCR beta CDR3 sequences from RNA transcripts. First-round RT-PCR of the TCR CDR3 relied on the HTBI primer set. TCRdb reanalysed the multiplex PCR reads using MiXCR and keeps one entry per CDR3 protein. The sample lists fewer than 350,000 distinct CDR3 sequences, roughly 15% occurring once. The sample was blood. The source is a woman in her fifties or sixties with Graves' hyperthyroidism that later progressed to Graves' ophthalmopathy.

This clonotype turned up a few times. CDR3: CASRHAGNTEAFF. In DNA form, the CDR3 reads TGTGCCAGCCGCCACGCAGGGAACACTGAAGCTTTCTTT. The gene calls are TRBV28 and TRBJ1-1; the D is unclear. This CDR3 spans 13 amino acids. Trimming stripped 8 bases from V and 1 base from J, with 11 bases between. Germline values: CDR1 MDHEN, CDR2 SYDVKM.

As to this clonotype: A much larger clone is a single base away; this may be a read error. The rearrangement joins TRBV20-1 to TRBJ2-5; no clear D. There are 13 residues in the CDR3. The germline gives CDR1 DFQATT, CDR2 SNEGSKA (reference sequence). Trimming cost V 3 bases and J 5 bases, with 13 bases left between them. The CDR3 DNA sequence: TGCAGTGCTAGGTTCGCGGCGGAGGAGACCCAGTACTTC. This gives the protein CSARFAAEETQYF.

This clonotype came up many times. The chain is built from TRBV30 and TRBJ1-2; 9 bases are shared with TRBD1. From germline, CDR1 is GTSNPN and CDR2 SVGIG (reference sequence). The CDR3 sequence is 15 residues long. With 2 bases clipped from V and 4 bases from J, the junction kept 8 bases outside the gene matches. CDR3 nucleotide sequence: TGTGCCTGGAGTCGGGGACAGGGATCCGTCTATGGCTACACCTTC. It codes for CAWSRGQGSVYGYTF.

The CDR3 here is CASSLPRTGVTGTRFNEQFF. CDR3 bases: TGTGCCAGCAGTTTACCCCGGACAGGGGTAACCGGGACTAGATTCAATGAGCAGTTCTTC. This chain joins TRBV27 and TRBJ2-1, with a tentative D call TRBD1 (9 bases). Looked up from germline, CDR1 is MNHEY and CDR2 is SMNVEV (reference sequence). CDR3 length: 20 residues. V gave up 2 bases and J gave up 6 bases, with 29 bases separating them.

With respect to this clonotype: This may come from a read error, since a much larger clone is one base off. This chain links TRBV15 with TRBJ2-7; 8 nucleotides match TRBD1. Germline CDR1 is LNHNV and CDR2 is YYDKDF (reference sequence). This CDR3 comprises 13 residues. Germline trimming cut 11 bases from V and 3 bases from J; bases unmatched to any gene: 9. The CDR3 DNA reads TGTGCCGCCCGGGACAGGATTGGCTACGAGCAGTACTTC. This encodes CAARDRIGYEQYF. Variable domain in full (rest from reference TRBV15 and TRBJ2-7): DAMVIQNPRYQVTQFGKPVTLSCSQTLNHNVMYWYQQKSSQAPKLLFHYYDKDFNNEADTPDNFQSRRPNTSFCFLDIRSPGLGDTAMYLCAARDRIGYEQYFGPGTRLTVT.

The V call is TRBV14, the J call TRBJ1-4; possible D gene TRBD1, 6 bases. V was shortened by 3 bases and J by 7 bases, with 15 bases between the two germline ends. Germline V gene sequence: CDR1 SGHDN, CDR2 FVKESK. The length of the CDR3 is 15 residues. CDR3 coding DNA: TGTGCCAGCAGCCATGTGGGGGGCGTGGGTGAAAAACTGTTTTTT. It is translated as CASSHVGGVGEKLFF.

The chain recombines TRBV12-3 or TRBV12-4 with TRBJ2-1; TRBD2 matches at 10 bases. Unmatched junction bases numbered 6, after V lost 7 bases and J lost 3 bases. This CDR3 comprises 15 residues. This chain's CDR3 is CASNLAGAYYNEQFF. For the CDR3, the DNA is TGTGCCAGCAATCTAGCGGGAGCCTACTACAATGAGCAGTTCTTC.

This clonotype has a count of ten or more. V and J are TRBV2 and TRBJ2-1; 7 nucleotides agree with TRBD2. This CDR3 has 16 amino acids. The ends lost 4 bases at V and 2 bases at J; junction bases unmatched: 8. Germline values: CDR1 SNHLY, CDR2 FYNNEI. CDR3 protein: CASSADGGTAYNEQFF. The CDR3 nucleotides read TGTGCCAGCAGTGCGGACGGGGGGACGGCCTACAATGAGCAGTTCTTC.

This clonotype appeared many times. Here the CDR3 reads CASSEAFYGYTF. The DNA of the CDR3 is TGTGCCAGCAGTGAAGCCTTCTATGGCTACACCTTC. This sequence joins TRBV2 and TRBJ1-2; D is ambiguous. Trimming removed 0 bases from V and 4 bases from J, with 3 bases in between. The germline V gene encodes CDR1 SNHLY and CDR2 FYNNEI. The CDR3 loop spans 12 amino acids.

This clonotype was detected ten times or more. The chain couples TRBV20-1 to TRBJ2-7; no reliable D call. V lost 2 bases, J lost 0 bases, and 5 bases lay in between. Germline CDR1 and CDR2: DFQATT and SNEGSKA (reference sequence). This CDR3 spans 12 amino acids. This CDR3 reads CSARPPSYEQYF. Here the CDR3 DNA reads TGCAGTGCTAGACCCCCCTCCTACGAGCAGTACTTC.

The genes are TRBV2 and TRBJ1-5, with 7 bases identical to TRBD1. Per germline, CDR1 SNHLY and CDR2 FYNNEI. This CDR3 comprises 15 residues. After removal of 5 bases from V and 4 bases from J, the junction contained 8 bases not matched to a gene. The DNA for the CDR3 is TGTGCCAGCAGTCCCGGGACAGCTACTAATCAGCCCCAGCATTTT. This gives the protein CASSPGTATNQPQHF.

This clonotype was observed many times. The chain employs TRBV27 and TRBJ1-2; D is undetermined. Germline V gives CDR1 MNHEY, CDR2 SMNVEV (reference sequence). The CDR3 runs 17 residues. The V end was cut by 4 bases, the J end by 0 bases, with 18 bases between. The CDR3 loop is CASSSLSPGLSNYGYTF. The CDR3 coding sequence is TGTGCCAGCAGTTCCTTGTCCCCGGGCCTTTCTAACTATGGCTACACCTTC.

This clonotype showed up many times. The chain joins TRBV5-6 to TRBJ2-1; tentative D call: TRBD2 (5 bases). V was shortened by 2 bases and J by 6 bases, with 15 bases between the two germline ends. The CDR3 consists of 15 residues. From germline, CDR1 is SGHDT and CDR2 YYEEEE. Here the CDR3 DNA reads TGTGCCAGCAGCTTATGGGTGGGAGTGTTCAATGAGCAGTTCTTC. Encoded protein: CASSLWVGVFNEQFF.

There are many counts of this clonotype. The rearrangement joins TRBV6-1 to TRBJ1-2, with 10 bases lining up with TRBD1. With V trimmed by 6 bases and J by 0 bases, 7 bases remained unmatched. CDR1 MNHNS and CDR2 SASEGT come from the germline V gene. The CDR3 loop spans 16 amino acids. The CDR3 loop is CASSPDRGSANYGYTF. The DNA for the CDR3 is TGTGCCAGCAGCCCGGACAGGGGGTCAGCTAACTATGGCTACACCTTC.

This clonotype has ten or more counts. The gene calls are TRBV20-1 and TRBJ2-5; 14 bases line up with TRBD2. Trimming at V came to 5 bases and at J to 1 base, leaving 3 bases not matched to a gene. Germline-derived CDR1 and CDR2 are DFQATT and SNEGSKA (reference sequence). The CDR3 covers 15 residues. The chain's CDR3 is CSAGTSGGIQETQYF. CDR3 coding DNA: TGCAGTGCTGGGACTAGCGGGGGAATCCAAGAGACCCAGTACTTC.

There are many counts of this clonotype. This sequence joins TRBV6-2 or TRBV6-3 and TRBJ2-1, with TRBD2 matching over 8 bases. The germline gives CDR1 MNHEY, CDR2 SVGEGT. This CDR3 has 16 amino acids. The ends lost 2 bases at V and 8 bases at J; junction bases unmatched: 11. The CDR3 DNA reads TGTGCCAGCAGTTACCGAGGGACTAGATTATCTTATGAGCAGTTCTTC. Its translation is CASSYRGTRLSYEQFF.

This clonotype was seen only a few times. This chain joins TRBV9 and TRBJ2-7; tentative D call: TRBD2 (5 bases). Trimming shortened V by 0 bases and J by 0 bases, and 13 bases separated the two germline ends. The CDR3 consists of 16 residues. Germline-derived CDR1 and CDR2 are SGDLS and YYNGEE. DNA for the CDR3: TGTGCCAGCAGCGTAGGGAGTGGCGGGCTCTCCTACGAGCAGTACTTC. Its protein product is CASSVGSGGLSYEQYF. Together with reference TRBV9 and TRBJ2-7, the CDR3 gives the full variable domain: DSGVTQTPKHLITATGQRVTLRCSPRSGDLSVYWYQQSLDQGLQFLIQYYNGEERAKGNILERFSAQQFPDLHSELNLSSLELGDSALYFCASSVGSGGLSYEQYFGPGTRLTVT.

In this sample, this clonotype turned up many times. This sequence joins TRBV2 and TRBJ2-2, with D perhaps matching TRBD2 (6 bases). The CDR3 loop spans 15 amino acids. Deletions cut 10 bases from V and 0 bases from J, with 15 bases between. Per germline, CDR1 SNHLY and CDR2 FYNNEI. The CDR3 sequence: CATGGEATNTGELFF. The CDR3 DNA follows: TGTGCCACCGGAGGGGAAGCTACGAACACCGGGGAGCTGTTTTTT.

This clonotype was found many times. The rearrangement links TRBV28 to TRBJ1-1; D is ambiguous. Germline assignment: CDR1 MDHEN and CDR2 SYDVKM. The V end lost 7 bases, the J end lost 0 bases, and 12 bases lay between the germline ends. The CDR3 runs 14 residues. The DNA for the CDR3 is TGTGCCAGCATCATGACGGATCTGAACACTGAAGCTTTCTTT. It yields the protein CASIMTDLNTEAFF.

The chain couples TRBV29-1 to TRBJ1-2; D unresolved. The germline gives CDR1 SQVTM, CDR2 ANQGSEA. This CDR3 region has 12 residues. Between the trimmed V and J ends, which lost 7 bases and 1 base, there was a span of 10 bases. The CDR3 DNA is TGCAGCGGGGGTTCGTTTAACTATGGCTACACCTTC. Protein product: CSGGSFNYGYTF. Supplemented by reference TRBV29-1 and TRBJ1-2, the full variable domain reads SAVISQKPSRDICQRGTSLTIQCQVDSQVTMMFWYRQQPGQSLTLIATANQGSEATYESGFVIDKFPISRPNLTFSTLTVSNMSPEDSSIYLCSGGSFNYGYTFGSGTRLTVV.

As for this clonotype: A read error may explain this, as a much larger clone is one base away. J is TRBJ2-3 and V is TRBV11-2; TRBD2 aligns across 11 bases. This CDR3 is built from 18 residues. The V and J ends lost 5 bases and 5 bases, in that order; junction bases with no gene match: 15. Germline loops: CDR1 SGHAT, CDR2 FQNNGV. The DNA for the CDR3 is TGTGCCAGCAGCCCCCGGACCATAGCGGGAGGGTGGGGAGATACGCAGTATTTT. Protein: CASSPRTIAGGWGDTQYF.

This clonotype was seen repeatedly, ten times or more. V usage is TRBV6-1 and J usage is TRBJ1-2; D remains ambiguous. Germline V gene sequence: CDR1 MNHNS, CDR2 SASEGT. The CDR3 is 14 amino acids. The V gene lost 5 bases and the J gene lost 2 bases, with 12 bases spanning the gap. The CDR3 loop is CASSPLDGNYGYTF. The CDR3 DNA follows: TGTGCCAGCAGTCCGTTGGACGGAAACTATGGCTACACCTTC.

This rearrangement joins TRBV6-5 to TRBJ2-7, with a possible D match to TRBD2 (5 bases). V was trimmed by 2 bases and J by 2 bases, leaving 13 bases between them. Germline values: CDR1 MNHEY, CDR2 SVGAGI. The CDR3 extends over 15 amino acids. The CDR3 DNA is TGTGCCAGCAGTTACGCCTCCGGGGTCACCTACGAGCAGTACTTC. Its translation is CASSYASGVTYEQYF.

Regarding this clonotype: A much larger clone differs from this one at a single base, so this may be a read error. The J gene is TRBJ2-5, the V gene TRBV6-1; no definite D call. Germline CDR1 is MNHNS and CDR2 is SASEGT. This CDR3 is built from 15 residues. Trimming removed 1 base from V and 1 base from J, with 10 bases in between. CDR3 sequence reads: CASSEDPGPQETQYF. Here the CDR3 DNA reads TGTGCCAGCAGTGAAGACCCGGGCCCCCAAGAGACCCAGTACTTC.

There are many counts of this clonotype. The chain links TRBV6-1 to TRBJ2-5, with TRBD2 matching 14 bases. CDR3 length equals 18 residues. Per the germline V gene, CDR1 is MNHNS and CDR2 is SASEGT. Trimming cost V 3 bases and J 4 bases; bases outside gene matches: 10. CDR3 bases: TGTGCCAGCAGTGATTCGAGGACTAGCGGGAGGTTCGGAGAGACCCAGTACTTC. It codes for CASSDSRTSGRFGETQYF.

This clonotype was recorded many times. V is TRBV28 and J is TRBJ1-2; no clear D. The germline V gene has CDR1 MDHEN and CDR2 SYDVKM. The CDR3 contains 15 residues. Trimming cost V 5 bases and J 8 bases, with 21 bases left between them. The CDR3 region is CASSRLLKDTRGYTF. In DNA, the CDR3 is TGTGCCAGCAGTAGGCTTCTAAAGGATACTCGAGGCTACACCTTC.